This passage covers 30 T cell receptor beta chains from one sample sequenced in a study of shared clonotypes between healthy human individuals. Here immunoSEQ multiplex PCR was the method, and the copy in TCRdb shows in-frame clones only, minus some. This sample has roughly 2.5 million clones; approximately 92% occur once, and the top ten carry around 0.14%. The source material was naive CD4+ T cells sorted from blood. Subset here: CD45RA+ positively selected. These receptors were taken from a man in his late teens or twenties in good health.

This sequence joins TRBV5-1 and TRBJ2-3; D is perhaps TRBD2 (5 bases). Trimming pared 4 bases from V and 3 bases from J, leaving 18 bases between. The CDR3 loop spans 16 amino acids. Germline assignment: CDR1 SGHRS and CDR2 YFSETQ. The CDR3 DNA reads TGCGCCAGCAGCCTGGACTCCCGATACGGGACAGATACGCAGTATTTT. The encoded protein is CASSLDSRYGTDTQYF.

Comment on this clone: A read error may produce the germline difference seen at one junction end. The V call is TRBV5-1, the J call TRBJ2-3; D call uncertain. The CDR3 extends over 14 amino acids. Germline-derived CDR1 and CDR2 are SGHRS and YFSETQ. CDR3 sequence: CASSRGSSIDTQYF. In nucleotides, the CDR3 is TGCGCCAGCAGTCGAGGATCCAGCATAGATACGCAGTATTTT. Filled out from reference TRBV5-1 and TRBJ2-3, the complete variable domain reads KAGVTQTPRYLIKTRGQQVTLSCSPISGHRSVSWYQQTPGQGLQFLFEYFSETQRNKGNFPGRFSGRQFSNSRSEMNVSTLELGDSALYLCASSRGSSIDTQYFGPGTRLTVL.

The chain employs TRBV5-1 and TRBJ1-1; no reliable D call. This CDR3 has 16 residues. Germline CDR1 reads SGHRS; CDR2 reads YFSETQ. V was clipped by 2 bases and J by 5 bases, with 19 bases between them. The CDR3 protein is CASSLVTPRSVTEAFF. The CDR3 DNA is TGCGCCAGCAGCTTAGTAACTCCCCGGTCCGTAACTGAAGCTTTCTTT. The variable domain in full, completed from reference TRBV5-1 and TRBJ1-1, reads KAGVTQTPRYLIKTRGQQVTLSCSPISGHRSVSWYQQTPGQGLQFLFEYFSETQRNKGNFPGRFSGRQFSNSRSEMNVSTLELGDSALYLCASSLVTPRSVTEAFFGQGTRLTVV.

V gene TRBV6-5 combines with J gene TRBJ1-4, with D possibly TRBD1 on 6 matching bases. CDR1 MNHEY and CDR2 SVGAGI come from the germline V gene. V lost 2 bases and J 7 bases, leaving 14 bases between the germline ends. There are 15 residues in the CDR3. In DNA form, the CDR3 reads TGTGCCAGCAGTTACAGCGACAGGAGTTCTGAAAAACTGTTTTTT. Translation: CASSYSDRSSEKLFF.

This chain joins TRBV18 and TRBJ2-1, with 14 bases that match TRBD2. V trimming: 4 bases; J trimming: 7 bases; junction bases outside the gene matches: 3. The CDR3 is 15 amino acids. The V gene's germline CDR1 is KGHSH and CDR2 LQKENI. CDR3 in DNA: TGTGCCAGCTCACTGGGACTAGCGGGAGTGAATGAGCAGTTCTTC. Protein product: CASSLGLAGVNEQFF. Filled out from reference TRBV18 and TRBJ2-1, the complete variable domain reads NAGVMQNPRHLVRRRGQEARLRCSPMKGHSHVYWYRQLPEEGLKFMVYLQKENIIDESGMPKERFSAEFPKEGPSILRIQQVVRGDSAAYFCASSLGLAGVNEQFFGPGTRLTVL.

The CDR3 DNA is TGTGCCAGTACTCGCCAGGGGGCACGTGAGACCCAGTACTTC. This encodes CASTRQGARETQYF. This chain joins TRBV28 and TRBJ2-5, with 8 bases identical to TRBD1. Germline values: CDR1 MDHEN, CDR2 SYDVKM. J was trimmed by 5 bases and V by 9 bases; bases with no gene match: 11. This CDR3 is built from 14 residues.

The rearrangement links TRBV27 to TRBJ2-5; 7 bases are a match to TRBD2. Germline CDR1 MNHEY, CDR2 SMNVEV (reference sequence). The CDR3 contains 16 residues. The junction had 13 bases not matched to a gene; V was cut back by 4 bases and J by 5 bases. DNA of the CDR3: TGTGCCAGCAGTTACCGGACTAGTGGCGGTAAGGAGACCCAGTACTTC. Its protein is CASSYRTSGGKETQYF.

This clone has only a few counts. This sequence joins TRBV2 and TRBJ2-7; TRBD1 agrees at 10 bases. The V gene end was trimmed by 2 bases and the J gene end by 4 bases; junction bases not matched to a gene: 5. This CDR3 has 15 amino acids. Germline V lookup: CDR1 SNHLY, CDR2 FYNNEI. The CDR3 sequence: CASSERDRGPYEQYF. In DNA form, the CDR3 reads TGTGCCAGCAGTGAAAGGGACAGGGGACCTTACGAGCAGTACTTC.

Points on this clone: Other DNA sequences in this sample translate to the same CDR3. This chain links TRBV5-4 with TRBJ2-7; D might be TRBD1 (6 bases). The CDR3 length is 13 residues. V lost 3 bases to trimming and J lost 4 bases, with 11 bases between them. Germline V gene lookup returns CDR1 SGHNT and CDR2 YYREEE (reference sequence). The CDR3 DNA reads TGTGCCAGCAGCTCCCGGGACAATTACGAGCAGTACTTC. Protein sequence: CASSSRDNYEQYF. Full variable domain (missing parts from reference TRBV5-4 and TRBJ2-7): ETGVTQSPTHLIKTRGQQVTLRCSSQSGHNTVSWYQQALGQGPQFIFQYYREEENGRGNFPPRFSGLQFPNYSSELNVNALELDDSALYLCASSSRDNYEQYFGPGTRLTVT.

The chain couples TRBV7-6 to TRBJ2-7; D gene uncertain. Germline CDR1 is SGHVS and CDR2 is FNYEAQ. Deletions cut 5 bases from V and 6 bases from J, with 8 bases between. The CDR3 is 11 amino acids. This CDR3 reads CASSLSAEQYF. As DNA, the CDR3 is TGTGCCAGCAGCCTCAGTGCCGAGCAGTACTTC.

The chain carries TRBV27 and TRBJ2-5, with 10 bases fitting TRBD2. The J call may be in error: the DNA end matches TRBJ2-7 better. This CDR3 spans 15 amino acids. CDR1 is MNHEY and CDR2 is SMNVEV in the germline V gene (reference sequence). In nucleotides, the CDR3 is TGTGCCAGCAAATCAACTAGCGGGGTATCCTACGAGCAGTACTTC. Its protein is CASKSTSGVSYEQYF.

This chain joins TRBV10-3 and TRBJ2-1; TRBD1 matches at 10 bases. Germline V lookup: CDR1 ENHRY, CDR2 SYGVKD. CDR3 length: 15 residues. J gave up 3 bases and V 10 bases, and 9 bases lay outside the gene matches. As DNA, the CDR3 is TGTGCCACCGGTTTTGGGACAGGGGTCTACAATGAGCAGTTCTTC. This translates into CATGFGTGVYNEQFF.

This clone came up once. The CDR3 DNA is TGTGCCAGCAGCGTATTAGACAGGGCCTTAAACAATGAGCAGTTCTTC. Residues: CASSVLDRALNNEQFF. The rearrangement links TRBV9 to TRBJ2-1; 7 bases agree with TRBD1. This CDR3 is built from 16 residues. The germline gives CDR1 SGDLS, CDR2 YYNGEE. The J segment lost 5 bases and the V segment lost 1 base, leaving 9 bases of the junction unmatched. The entire variable domain, with the rest obtained from reference TRBV9 and TRBJ2-1, is as follows: DSGVTQTPKHLITATGQRVTLRCSPRSGDLSVYWYQQSLDQGLQFLIQYYNGEERAKGNILERFSAQQFPDLHSELNLSSLELGDSALYFCASSVLDRALNNEQFFGPGTRLTVL.

The rearrangement links TRBV27 to TRBJ2-7; 12 bases are shared with TRBD2. Trimming took 2 bases from V and 2 from J; bases not matched to a gene: 7. This CDR3 comprises 17 residues. The germline CDR1 and CDR2 sequences are MNHEY and SMNVEV (reference sequence). CDR3 sequence (DNA): TGTGCCAGCAGTTTACTGGGTCTAGCGGGAGGGCCCTACGAGCAGTACTTC. Translated: CASSLLGLAGGPYEQYF.

The rearrangement uses TRBV27 and TRBJ1-1; no clear D. CDR3 size: 12 residues. Trimming removed 10 bases at V and 1 base at J, with 10 bases between. Looked up from germline, CDR1 is MNHEY and CDR2 is SMNVEV (reference sequence). CDR3 region: CAIRRGNTEAFF. Written as DNA, the CDR3 is TGTGCCATCCGACGAGGGAACACTGAAGCTTTCTTT.

For this clone: The sample carries other DNA sequences with the same CDR3. The V and J genes are TRBV20-1 and TRBJ1-1, with D perhaps matching TRBD1 (6 bases). The germline gives CDR1 DFQATT, CDR2 SNEGSKA (reference sequence). Trimming cost V 6 bases and J 6 bases, with 11 bases left between them. CDR3 length: 11 residues. The CDR3 nucleotides are TGCAGTGCCCCTAGGGGGGCTGAAGCTTTCTTT. Amino acids: CSAPRGAEAFF.

The rearrangement links TRBV4-1 to TRBJ2-5; TRBD1 or TRBD2 may be the D gene (5 bases each). The CDR3 totals 15 residues. Germline assignment: CDR1 MGHRA and CDR2 YSYEKL. Trimming removed 2 bases from V and 5 bases from J, with 15 bases in between. The DNA for the CDR3 is TGCGCCAGCAGCCAACCGGGACCTGGAGGTGAGACCCAGTACTTC. Amino acid sequence: CASSQPGPGGETQYF.

This clone has only one observation. The rearrangement uses TRBV28 and TRBJ2-7; tentative D call: TRBD1 (6 bases). Germline CDR1 MDHEN, CDR2 SYDVKM. The V end was cut by 3 bases, the J end by 7 bases, with 19 bases between. The CDR3 covers 15 residues. In nucleotides, the CDR3 is TGTGCCAGCAGTTTTCAGGTCAGGGGCTTGGGGGAGCAGTACTTC. Encoded protein: CASSFQVRGLGEQYF.

The V call is TRBV7-6, the J call TRBJ2-3, with a tentative D call TRBD2 (7 bases). V was clipped by 8 bases and J by 6 bases, with 18 bases between them. Germline V gene data show CDR1 as SGHVS and CDR2 as FNYEAQ. CDR3 length: 14 residues. The DNA of the CDR3 is TGTGCCAGCGGGCTCACGGGGGGCATGGATACGCAGTATTTT. Its protein product is CASGLTGGMDTQYF.

The chain joins TRBV11-3 to TRBJ2-1; D may be TRBD1 (7 bases). The CDR3 is made up of 13 amino acids. Trimming took off 6 bases at V and 9 bases at J, with 15 bases between the two ends. Germline CDR1 is SGHNT and CDR2 is YENEEA. In DNA, the CDR3 is TGTGCCAGCAGTCAGGGGGGCAGGGGTGAGCAGTTCTTC. Translation: CASSQGGRGEQFF.

This clone was picked up one time. The gene calls are TRBV9 and TRBJ2-7; the match to TRBD2 covers 10 bases. There are 14 residues in the CDR3. Germline lookup yields CDR1 SGDLS and CDR2 YYNGEE. V gave up 5 bases and J gave up 3 bases; unmatched junction bases: 5. CDR3 DNA: TGTGCCAGCAGTTCTAGCGGGGGATTCTACGAGCAGTACTTC. Translated: CASSSSGGFYEQYF.

The chain joins TRBV20-1 to TRBJ2-7, with D unclear. The ends were cut back, 0 bases at V and 6 bases at J, with 6 bases in the middle. Germline values: CDR1 DFQATT, CDR2 SNEGSKA (reference sequence). This CDR3 contains 11 residues. CDR3 loop: CSARDLGEQYF. CDR3 DNA sequence: TGCAGTGCTAGAGATCTAGGCGAGCAGTACTTC.

This clone was counted a few times. The chain joins TRBV30 to TRBJ1-4; D is ambiguous. Germline V gives CDR1 GTSNPN, CDR2 SVGIG (reference sequence). CDR3 length: 14 amino acids. Trimming took 4 bases from V and 0 from J, leaving 9 bases between them. CDR3 sequence reads: CAWTWSATNEKLFF. DNA for the CDR3: TGTGCCTGGACTTGGAGCGCAACTAATGAAAAACTGTTTTTT.

The gene calls are TRBV7-9 and TRBJ1-6; D perhaps matches TRBD1 (6 bases). The CDR3 runs 13 residues. Trimming pared 6 bases from V and 6 bases from J, leaving 9 bases between. Germline CDR1 SEHNR, CDR2 FQNEAQ (reference sequence). CDR3 sequence: CASRGGPNSPLHF. CDR3 sequence (DNA): TGTGCCAGCAGGGGGGGGCCTAATTCACCCCTCCACTTT.

This clone was recorded once. This chain uses TRBV7-2 with TRBJ2-1; the D gene is possibly TRBD2 (5 bases). Germline assignment: CDR1 SGHTA and CDR2 FQGNSA. The CDR3 has 15 residues. V lost 5 bases and J 6 bases, leaving 17 bases between the germline ends. The CDR3 loop is CASSPRPSLSNEQFF. CDR3 DNA: TGTGCCAGCAGCCCAAGGCCTAGCCTGAGCAATGAGCAGTTCTTC.

In its sample, this clone was seen once. The chain recombines TRBV19 with TRBJ1-5; 9 bases map to TRBD1. CDR1 is LNHDA, CDR2 SQIVND, per germline (reference sequence). The CDR3 is 18 residues long. The junction had 12 bases not matched to a gene; V was cut back by 5 bases and J by 1 base. CDR3 region: CASSPGTGRVRSNQPQHF. The CDR3 coding sequence is TGTGCCAGTAGTCCCGGGACAGGGAGGGTACGAAGCAATCAGCCCCAGCATTTT.

The rearrangement uses TRBV29-1 and TRBJ2-7, with a tentative D call TRBD1 (6 bases). Deletions cut 5 bases from V and 2 bases from J, with 19 bases between. This CDR3 has 15 amino acids. In germline, CDR1 is SQVTM, CDR2 ANQGSEA. The CDR3 protein is CSVQKGIDRTYEQYF. The CDR3 coding sequence is TGCAGCGTTCAAAAGGGGATTGACAGGACCTACGAGCAGTACTTC.

In its sample, this clone was seen once. The rearrangement uses TRBV9 and TRBJ2-7; 9 bases align to TRBD1. Trimming removed 4 bases from V and 6 bases from J; junction bases left unmatched: 32. The CDR3 totals 22 residues. Germline-derived CDR1 and CDR2 are SGDLS and YYNGEE. The CDR3 protein is CASSTGTGTGKASGKQLAEQYF. The CDR3 DNA reads as TGTGCCAGCAGCACCGGAACCGGGACAGGGAAAGCCAGCGGGAAGCAACTCGCCGAGCAGTACTTC.

The chain is built from TRBV25-1 and TRBJ2-4, with D hard to call. V was trimmed by 1 base and J by 4 bases, leaving 11 bases between them. Germline V gene sequence: CDR1 MGHDK, CDR2 SYGVNS. This CDR3 has 15 residues. For the CDR3, the DNA is TGTGCCAGCAGTGAATCGGTCCTAGGGAAAAACATTCAGTACTTC. Residues: CASSESVLGKNIQYF.

This chain links TRBV27 with TRBJ1-2, with D maybe TRBD1 (6 bases). V was shortened by 5 bases and J by 4 bases, with 14 bases between the two germline ends. Germline V gives CDR1 MNHEY, CDR2 SMNVEV (reference sequence). This CDR3 comprises 14 residues. The CDR3 region is CASSRGGSFYGYTF. CDR3 sequence (DNA): TGTGCCAGCAGTCGGGGGGGCAGCTTCTATGGCTACACCTTC.